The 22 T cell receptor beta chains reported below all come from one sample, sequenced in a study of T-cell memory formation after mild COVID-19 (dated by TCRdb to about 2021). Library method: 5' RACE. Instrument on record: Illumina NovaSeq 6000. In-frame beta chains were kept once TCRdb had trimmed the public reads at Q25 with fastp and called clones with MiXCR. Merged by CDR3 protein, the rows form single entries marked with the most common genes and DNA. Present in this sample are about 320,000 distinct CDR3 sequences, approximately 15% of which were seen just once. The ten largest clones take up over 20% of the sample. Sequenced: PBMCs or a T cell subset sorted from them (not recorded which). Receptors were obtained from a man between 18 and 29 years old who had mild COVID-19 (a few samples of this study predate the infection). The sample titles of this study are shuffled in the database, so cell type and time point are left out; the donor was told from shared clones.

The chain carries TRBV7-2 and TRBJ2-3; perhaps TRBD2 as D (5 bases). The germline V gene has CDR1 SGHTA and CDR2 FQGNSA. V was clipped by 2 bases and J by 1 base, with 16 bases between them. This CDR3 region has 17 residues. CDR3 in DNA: TGTGCCAGCAGCTTAAAGTTCGAGTGGGGAGGCACAGATACGCAGTATTTT. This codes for CASSLKFEWGGTDTQYF.

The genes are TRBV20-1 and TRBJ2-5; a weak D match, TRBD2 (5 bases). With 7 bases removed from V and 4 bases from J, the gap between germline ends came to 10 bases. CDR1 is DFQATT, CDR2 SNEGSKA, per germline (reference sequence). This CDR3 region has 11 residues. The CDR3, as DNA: TGCAGTGTTAGCGACCGAGAGACCCAGTACTTC. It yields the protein CSVSDRETQYF.

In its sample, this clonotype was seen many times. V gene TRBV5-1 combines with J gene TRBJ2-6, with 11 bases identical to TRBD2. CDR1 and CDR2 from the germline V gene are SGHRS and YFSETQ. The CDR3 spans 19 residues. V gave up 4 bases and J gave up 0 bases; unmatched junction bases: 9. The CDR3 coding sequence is TGCGCCAGCAGCGCCACTAGCGGGGGACCCAACTCTGGGGCCAACGTCCTGACTTTC. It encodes CASSATSGGPNSGANVLTF.

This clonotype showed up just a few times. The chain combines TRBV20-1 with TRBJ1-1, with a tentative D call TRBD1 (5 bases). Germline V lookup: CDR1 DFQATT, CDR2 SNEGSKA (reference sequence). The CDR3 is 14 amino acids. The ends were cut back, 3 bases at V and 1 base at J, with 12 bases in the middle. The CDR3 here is CSARALQGNTEAFF. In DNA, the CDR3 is TGCAGTGCTAGGGCACTTCAGGGGAACACTGAAGCTTTCTTT.

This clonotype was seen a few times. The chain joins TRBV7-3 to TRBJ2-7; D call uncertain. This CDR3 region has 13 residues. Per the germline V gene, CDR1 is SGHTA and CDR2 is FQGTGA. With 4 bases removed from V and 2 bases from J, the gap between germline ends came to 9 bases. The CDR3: CASSSVSTYEQYF. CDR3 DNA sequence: TGTGCCAGCAGCTCGGTCAGTACCTACGAGCAGTACTTC.

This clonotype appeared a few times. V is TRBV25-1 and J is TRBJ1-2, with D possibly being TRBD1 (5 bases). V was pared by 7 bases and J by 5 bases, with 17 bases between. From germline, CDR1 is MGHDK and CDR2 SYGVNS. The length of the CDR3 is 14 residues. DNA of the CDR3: TGTGCCAGCACTCCGGGACTTCAAGGGTATGGCTACACCTTC. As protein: CASTPGLQGYGYTF.

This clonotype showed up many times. The CDR3 region has the DNA TGCGCCAGCAGCTTGGGGGCCCAAGAGACCCAGTACTTC. Protein sequence: CASSLGAQETQYF. The chain employs TRBV5-1 and TRBJ2-5; D gene ambiguous. The V gene's germline CDR1 is SGHRS and CDR2 YFSETQ. V dropped 0 bases and J dropped 1 base, with 4 bases sitting between them. CDR3 length equals 13 residues.

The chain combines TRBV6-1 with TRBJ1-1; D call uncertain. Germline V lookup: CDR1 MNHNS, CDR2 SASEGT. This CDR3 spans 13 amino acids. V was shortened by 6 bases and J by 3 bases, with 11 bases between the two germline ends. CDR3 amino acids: CASRGRGDTEAFF. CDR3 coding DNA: TGTGCCAGCAGAGGACGCGGAGACACTGAAGCTTTCTTT.

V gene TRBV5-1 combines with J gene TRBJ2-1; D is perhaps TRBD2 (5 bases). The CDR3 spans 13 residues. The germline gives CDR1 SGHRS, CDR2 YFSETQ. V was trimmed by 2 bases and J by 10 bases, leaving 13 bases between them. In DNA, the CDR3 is TGCGCCAGCAGCTTTCTCCTAGCAGGAGAGCAGTTCTTC. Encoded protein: CASSFLLAGEQFF. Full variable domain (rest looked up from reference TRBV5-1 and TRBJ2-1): KAGVTQTPRYLIKTRGQQVTLSCSPISGHRSVSWYQQTPGQGLQFLFEYFSETQRNKGNFPGRFSGRQFSNSRSEMNVSTLELGDSALYLCASSFLLAGEQFFGPGTRLTVL.

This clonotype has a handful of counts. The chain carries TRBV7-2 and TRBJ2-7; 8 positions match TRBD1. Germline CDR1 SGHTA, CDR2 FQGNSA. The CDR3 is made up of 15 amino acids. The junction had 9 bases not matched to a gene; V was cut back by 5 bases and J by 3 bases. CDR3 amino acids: CASSPTGGKGYEQYF. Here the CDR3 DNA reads TGTGCCAGCAGCCCCACAGGGGGAAAGGGCTACGAGCAGTACTTC.

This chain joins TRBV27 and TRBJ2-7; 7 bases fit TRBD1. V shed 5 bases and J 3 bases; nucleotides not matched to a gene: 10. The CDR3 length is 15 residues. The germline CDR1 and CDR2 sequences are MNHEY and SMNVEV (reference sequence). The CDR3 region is CASSPQEQGVYEQYF. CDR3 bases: TGTGCCAGCAGTCCCCAGGAGCAGGGGGTCTACGAGCAGTACTTC.

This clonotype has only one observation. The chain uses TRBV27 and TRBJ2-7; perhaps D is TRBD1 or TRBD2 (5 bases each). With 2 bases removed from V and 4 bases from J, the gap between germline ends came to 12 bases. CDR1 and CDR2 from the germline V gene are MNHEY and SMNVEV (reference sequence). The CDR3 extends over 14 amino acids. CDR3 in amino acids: CASSLRGDRYEQYF. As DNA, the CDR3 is TGTGCCAGCAGTTTACGGGGCGATAGGTACGAGCAGTACTTC.

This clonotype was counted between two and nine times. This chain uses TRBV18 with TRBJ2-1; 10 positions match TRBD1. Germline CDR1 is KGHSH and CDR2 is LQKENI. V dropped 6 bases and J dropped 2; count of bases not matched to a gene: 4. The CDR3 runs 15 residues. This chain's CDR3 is CASSHGTGAYNEQFF. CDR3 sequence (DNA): TGTGCCAGCTCCCACGGGACAGGGGCCTACAATGAGCAGTTCTTC.

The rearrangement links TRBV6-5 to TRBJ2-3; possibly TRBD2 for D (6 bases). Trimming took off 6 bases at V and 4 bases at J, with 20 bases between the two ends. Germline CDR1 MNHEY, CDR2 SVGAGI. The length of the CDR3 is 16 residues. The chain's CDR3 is CASSPSPRGPSDTQYF. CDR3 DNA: TGTGCCAGCAGCCCATCCCCGCGGGGACCCTCAGATACGCAGTATTTT.

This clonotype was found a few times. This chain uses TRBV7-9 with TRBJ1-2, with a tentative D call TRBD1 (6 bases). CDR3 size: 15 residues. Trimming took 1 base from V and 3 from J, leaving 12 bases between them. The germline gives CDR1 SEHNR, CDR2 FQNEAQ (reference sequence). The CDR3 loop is CASSLGGAVDYGYTF. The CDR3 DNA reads TGTGCCAGCAGCTTAGGGGGGGCGGTGGACTATGGCTACACCTTC.

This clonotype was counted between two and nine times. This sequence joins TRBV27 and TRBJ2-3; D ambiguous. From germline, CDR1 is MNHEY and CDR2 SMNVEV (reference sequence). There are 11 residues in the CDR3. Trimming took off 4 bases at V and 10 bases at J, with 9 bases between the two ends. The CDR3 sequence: CASSSAAAQYF. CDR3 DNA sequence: TGTGCCAGCAGTTCGGCTGCGGCGCAGTATTTT.

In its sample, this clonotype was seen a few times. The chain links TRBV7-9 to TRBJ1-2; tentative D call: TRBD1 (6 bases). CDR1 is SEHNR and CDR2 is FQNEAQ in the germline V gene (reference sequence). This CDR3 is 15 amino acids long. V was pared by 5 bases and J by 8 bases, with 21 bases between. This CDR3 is CASSGPQGPNLGYTF. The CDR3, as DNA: TGTGCCAGCAGCGGACCTCAGGGGCCCAATCTGGGCTACACCTTC.

The CDR3, as DNA: TGTGCCAGCAGTCGGGGGACAGGGGGCGGAGAGACCCAGTACTTC. It encodes CASSRGTGGGETQYF. This rearrangement joins TRBV27 to TRBJ2-5; 12 bases are shared with TRBD1. The CDR3 is 15 amino acids. The J segment lost 4 bases and the V segment lost 5 bases, leaving 5 bases of the junction unmatched. Germline V gives CDR1 MNHEY, CDR2 SMNVEV (reference sequence).

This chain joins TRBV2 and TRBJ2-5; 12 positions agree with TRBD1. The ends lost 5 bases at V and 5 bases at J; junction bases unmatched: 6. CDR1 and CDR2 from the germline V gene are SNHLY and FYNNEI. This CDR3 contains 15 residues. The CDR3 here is CASSQMGQGAETQYF. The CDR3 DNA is TGTGCCAGCAGTCAAATGGGACAGGGGGCTGAGACCCAGTACTTC.

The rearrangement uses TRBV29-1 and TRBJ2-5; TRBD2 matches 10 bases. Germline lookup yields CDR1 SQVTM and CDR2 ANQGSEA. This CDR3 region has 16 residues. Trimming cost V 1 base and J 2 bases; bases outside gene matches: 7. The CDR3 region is CSVEGPASGGQETQYF. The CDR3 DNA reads TGCAGCGTTGAAGGTCCGGCTAGCGGGGGTCAAGAGACCCAGTACTTC.

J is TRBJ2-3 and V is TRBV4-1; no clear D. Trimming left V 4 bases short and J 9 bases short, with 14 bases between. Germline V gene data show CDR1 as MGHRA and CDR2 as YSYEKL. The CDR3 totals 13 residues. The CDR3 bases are TGCGCCAGCAGCCCCTTGGGCCTGACAACGCAGTATTTT. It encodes CASSPLGLTTQYF.

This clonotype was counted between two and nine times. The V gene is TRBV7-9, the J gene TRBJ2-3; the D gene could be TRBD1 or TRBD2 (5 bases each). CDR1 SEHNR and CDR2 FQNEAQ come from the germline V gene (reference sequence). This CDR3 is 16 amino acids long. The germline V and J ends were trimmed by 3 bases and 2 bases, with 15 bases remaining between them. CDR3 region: CASSLSPGADTDTQYF. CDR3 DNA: TGTGCCAGCAGCTTGTCTCCCGGGGCAGACACAGATACGCAGTATTTT.